The 28 T cell receptor beta chains listed next were all sequenced from one sample in a study of cytomegalovirus exposure and HLA in healthy donors listed by TCRdb under 2017. Libraries were constructed by the immunoSEQ multiplex PCR assay. A mixture of 60 forward primers for TCR Vbeta segments and 13 reverse primers for TCR Jbeta segments was used in the multiplex PCR. TCRdb stores this immuneACCESS table with in-frame sequences only. Part of the clones is absent; in the studies checked, under half of the shortfall reflects unresolved V genes, and no reason is known for the rest. The sample table holds 150,000 to 250,000 clones. The top ten hold roughly 0.74% of the sample. The sequencing input was PBMCs. These receptors were obtained from a boy aged 5-17 years in good health and CMV-seronegative.

Concerning this clone: In the same sample, other DNA sequences code for this CDR3. The chain combines TRBV5-1 with TRBJ1-1, with 7 bases matching TRBD1. There are 17 residues in the CDR3. From germline, CDR1 is SGHRS and CDR2 YFSETQ. J gave up 0 bases and V 4 bases, and 12 bases lay outside the gene matches. Here the CDR3 DNA reads TGCGCCAGCAGCCGACCTGGGACAGCTAGTATGAACACTGAAGCTTTCTTT. Protein product: CASSRPGTASMNTEAFF.

This chain connects TRBV6-5 to TRBJ1-1; 7 positions match TRBD1. The CDR3 is made up of 15 amino acids. Per the germline V gene, CDR1 is MNHEY and CDR2 is SVGAGI. Trimming cost V 0 bases and J 6 bases; bases outside gene matches: 7. CDR3 sequence (DNA): TGTGCCAGCAGTTACTCGAGGCAGGGGGGATCTGAAGCTTTCTTT. It translates to CASSYSRQGGSEAFF.

The chain links TRBV7-9 to TRBJ2-7; 7 nucleotides line up with TRBD1. J gave up 2 bases and V 5 bases, and 9 bases lay outside the gene matches. The germline V gene has CDR1 SEHNR and CDR2 FQNEAQ (reference sequence). The length of the CDR3 is 15 residues. The CDR3 reads CASSALRQGAYEQYF. The CDR3 nucleotides read TGTGCCAGCAGCGCCCTGAGGCAGGGGGCCTACGAGCAGTACTTC.

The V call is TRBV29-1, the J call TRBJ2-7; D may be TRBD1 (6 bases). The CDR3 length is 15 residues. Trimming cost V 7 bases and J 4 bases, with 23 bases left between them. CDR1 and CDR2 (germline): SQVTM, ANQGSEA. CDR3 sequence reads: CSADSGAGTAYEQYF. The DNA of the CDR3 is TGCAGCGCCGACTCAGGGGCGGGCACAGCGTACGAGCAGTACTTC.

The CDR3 sequence: CASSYLTGGNTEAFF. In nucleotides, the CDR3 is TGTGCCAGCAGTTACTTGACAGGGGGGAACACTGAAGCTTTCTTT. V usage is TRBV6-5 and J usage is TRBJ1-1, with 9 bases matching TRBD1. V shed 1 base and J 1 base; nucleotides not matched to a gene: 1. Germline V gene sequence: CDR1 MNHEY, CDR2 SVGAGI. CDR3 length: 15 residues.

This sequence joins TRBV7-9 and TRBJ2-5, with 11 bases aligning to TRBD2. V lost 4 bases and J lost 4; bases outside the gene matches: 5. The CDR3 is 15 amino acids. Germline values: CDR1 SEHNR, CDR2 FQNEAQ (reference sequence). CDR3 protein: CASSSRLAGPETQYF. CDR3 in DNA: TGTGCCAGCAGCTCACGACTAGCGGGGCCAGAGACCCAGTACTTC.

The V and J genes are TRBV5-1 and TRBJ2-5; 7 bases fit TRBD2. CDR1 and CDR2 (germline): SGHRS, YFSETQ. The ends lost 2 bases at V and 6 bases at J; junction bases unmatched: 10. This CDR3 contains 15 residues. The CDR3 region is CASSLTGLTAQTQYF. The CDR3 nucleotides read TGCGCCAGCAGCTTAACGGGACTAACCGCGCAGACCCAGTACTTC.

The rearrangement uses TRBV27 and TRBJ2-5, with D possibly matching TRBD1 (5 bases). The CDR3 contains 16 residues. Deletions cut 3 bases from V and 5 bases from J, with 19 bases between. Looked up from germline, CDR1 is MNHEY and CDR2 is SMNVEV (reference sequence). CDR3 region: CASSLARTQKGETQYF. Here the CDR3 DNA reads TGTGCCAGCAGTTTGGCAAGGACCCAAAAGGGGGAGACCCAGTACTTC.

V usage is TRBV5-4 and J usage is TRBJ2-1; TRBD1 might be the D (5 bases). Trimming cost V 0 bases and J 5 bases, with 15 bases left between them. This CDR3 is built from 16 residues. Germline V gives CDR1 SGHNT, CDR2 YYREEE (reference sequence). In nucleotides, the CDR3 is TGTGCCAGCAGCTTGGGCTCAGGACACACAAACAATGAGCAGTTCTTC. Protein product: CASSLGSGHTNNEQFF.

The rearrangement uses TRBV27 and TRBJ2-2; 7 nucleotides match TRBD1. This CDR3 is built from 14 residues. Germline V lookup: CDR1 MNHEY, CDR2 SMNVEV (reference sequence). The J segment lost 9 bases and the V segment lost 4 bases, leaving 8 bases of the junction unmatched. Here the CDR3 reads CASSSHQGVRELFF. The CDR3 bases are TGTGCCAGCAGTTCACACCAGGGGGTGCGGGAGCTGTTTTTT.

The rearrangement links TRBV5-1 to TRBJ1-2; D is possibly TRBD1 (5 bases). CDR3 size: 14 residues. Per germline, CDR1 SGHRS and CDR2 YFSETQ. V lost 0 bases to trimming and J lost 8 bases, with 14 bases between them. CDR3 coding DNA: TGCGCCAGCAGCTTGGTCGGCCCAGGGCAGGGCTACACCTTC. Translating it yields CASSLVGPGQGYTF.

The chain is built from TRBV10-3 and TRBJ2-1; D gene uncertain. The length of the CDR3 is 17 residues. The V gene's germline CDR1 is ENHRY and CDR2 SYGVKD. Trimming stripped 5 bases from V and 6 bases from J, with 23 bases between. The CDR3 DNA sequence: TGTGCCATCAGTAGAGGAAATGCGGAGCCCGCGATCAATGAGCAGTTCTTC. Protein: CAISRGNAEPAINEQFF.

On this clone: In the same sample, other DNA sequences code for this CDR3. V usage is TRBV29-1 and J usage is TRBJ2-7; TRBD2 is a possible D gene (6 bases). Germline-derived CDR1 and CDR2 are SQVTM and ANQGSEA. The CDR3 consists of 15 residues. The germline V and J ends were trimmed by 3 bases and 2 bases, with 17 bases remaining between them. The CDR3 loop reads CSVEGGQLSPYEQYF. In DNA, the CDR3 is TGCAGCGTTGAGGGAGGTCAGCTATCCCCCTACGAGCAGTACTTC.

The CDR3 DNA reads as TGCGCCAGCAGCGAGGACGGACTAGCGGGCTACTACGAGCAGTACTTC. Translation gives CASSEDGLAGYYEQYF. This chain joins TRBV5-1 and TRBJ2-7; TRBD2 matches at 11 bases. The CDR3 totals 16 residues. In germline, CDR1 is SGHRS, CDR2 YFSETQ. Unmatched junction bases numbered 9, after V lost 4 bases and J lost 3 bases.

The chain recombines TRBV12-5 with TRBJ1-3; D unresolved. CDR3 length: 16 residues. The germline V gene has CDR1 LGHNT and CDR2 FRNRAP. V lost 0 bases and J 3 bases, leaving 12 bases between the germline ends. The CDR3 reads CASGLVTVPGGNTIYF. Here the CDR3 DNA reads TGTGCTAGTGGTTTGGTTACAGTGCCAGGTGGAAACACCATATATTTT.

V is TRBV30 and J is TRBJ2-2; D may be TRBD1 (5 bases). Germline V gene sequence: CDR1 GTSNPN, CDR2 SVGIG (reference sequence). V was clipped by 0 bases and J by 6 bases, with 20 bases between them. The CDR3 runs 17 residues. The DNA of the CDR3 is TGTGCCTGGAGTGTAGGGTATAGGGGCCCGGGTGCCGGGGAGCTGTTTTTT. This encodes CAWSVGYRGPGAGELFF.

Note on this clone: Other DNA sequences in this sample translate to the same CDR3. The chain links TRBV7-3 to TRBJ2-3; TRBD2 matches at 10 bases. This CDR3 has 15 amino acids. With V trimmed by 0 bases and J by 9 bases, 6 bases remained unmatched. Germline CDR1 is SGHTA and CDR2 is FQGTGA. The CDR3 here is CASSLTSGGADTQYF. The CDR3 DNA reads as TGTGCCAGCAGCTTAACAAGCGGGGGGGCCGACACGCAGTATTTT.

Concerning this clone: A read error may account for a junction end that differs from germline. The V and J genes are TRBV2 and TRBJ1-3; a possible D gene is TRBD1 (5 bases). Germline lookup yields CDR1 SNHLY and CDR2 FYNNEI. CDR3 size: 14 residues. The CDR3 DNA is TGTGTCAGCAGACCACAGGAGGGCGTAAACACCATATATTTT. It codes for CVSRPQEGVNTIYF. Variable domain in full (rest from reference TRBV2 and TRBJ1-3): EPEVTQTPSHQVTQMGQEVILRCVPISNHLYFYWYRQILGQKVEFLVSFYNNEISEKSEIFDDQFSVERPDGSNFTLKIRSTKLEDSAMYFCVSRPQEGVNTIYFGEGSWLTVV.

This rearrangement joins TRBV9 to TRBJ1-5, with D tentatively TRBD1 (5 bases). Trimming stripped 7 bases from V and 4 bases from J, with 9 bases between. The germline CDR1 and CDR2 sequences are SGDLS and YYNGEE. The CDR3 length is 12 residues. CDR3 residues: CASGDSNQPQHF. CDR3 DNA sequence: TGTGCCAGCGGGGACTCTAATCAGCCCCAGCATTTT. Combining the CDR3 with reference TRBV9 and TRBJ1-5 gives the whole variable domain DSGVTQTPKHLITATGQRVTLRCSPRSGDLSVYWYQQSLDQGLQFLIQYYNGEERAKGNILERFSAQQFPDLHSELNLSSLELGDSALYFCASGDSNQPQHFGDGTRLSIL.

This chain links TRBV6-5 with TRBJ2-3, with unresolved D. This CDR3 comprises 14 residues. The V end was cut by 6 bases, the J end by 0 bases, with 10 bases between. Looked up from germline, CDR1 is MNHEY and CDR2 is SVGAGI. The CDR3 is CASRSGSSTDTQYF. The CDR3 region has the DNA TGTGCCAGCAGGTCCGGGTCTAGCACAGATACGCAGTATTTT.

A remark on this clone: The junction does not match germline at one end; this may be a read error. Other DNA sequences within the sample encode an identical CDR3. The chain links TRBV30 to TRBJ2-3; 10 bases align to TRBD2. There are 14 residues in the CDR3. In germline, CDR1 is GTSNPN, CDR2 SVGIG (reference sequence). The CDR3: CAWSTSGGTDTQYF. The CDR3 DNA follows: TGTGCTTGGAGTACTAGCGGGGGCACAGATACGCAGTATTTT.

The CDR3 loop reads CASRSYSNQPQHF. CDR3 DNA sequence: TGTGCCAGTAGGTCCTATAGCAATCAGCCCCAGCATTTT. The gene calls are TRBV19 and TRBJ1-5; D not resolved. The CDR3 loop spans 13 amino acids. The V gene lost 6 bases and the J gene lost 0 bases, with 6 bases spanning the gap. In germline, CDR1 is LNHDA, CDR2 SQIVND (reference sequence). The full variable domain, rest sourced from reference TRBV19 and TRBJ1-5, is DGGITQSPKYLFRKEGQNVTLSCEQNLNHDAMYWYRQDPGQGLRLIYYSQIVNDFQKGDIAEGYSVSREKKESFPLTVTSAQKNPTAFYLCASRSYSNQPQHFGDGTRLSIL.

The rearrangement joins TRBV4-3 to TRBJ1-2, with D possibly being TRBD1 (5 bases). CDR1 is LGHNA and CDR2 is YSLEER in the germline V gene. The CDR3 runs to 13 residues. Trimming left V 0 bases short and J 7 bases short, with 9 bases between. The CDR3 here is CASSQDLQGGYTF. In nucleotides, the CDR3 is TGCGCCAGCAGCCAAGATCTCCAGGGTGGCTACACCTTC.

The chain's CDR3 is CAISDMGGSYEQYF. DNA for the CDR3: TGTGCCATCAGTGACATGGGGGGGAGCTACGAGCAGTACTTC. V and J are TRBV10-3 and TRBJ2-7, with TRBD2 matching 7 bases. Trimming cost V 3 bases and J 3 bases; bases outside gene matches: 5. This CDR3 spans 14 amino acids. The germline V gene has CDR1 ENHRY and CDR2 SYGVKD.

The V gene is TRBV7-3, the J gene TRBJ2-5, with 9 bases aligning to TRBD1. The V segment lost 5 bases and the J segment 2 bases; nucleotides outside the gene matches: 9. The CDR3 spans 16 residues. CDR1 is SGHTA and CDR2 is FQGTGA in the germline V gene. The CDR3 spells CASSPGTGIRQETQYF. CDR3 sequence (DNA): TGTGCCAGCAGCCCCGGGACAGGGATAAGACAAGAGACCCAGTACTTC.

The chain uses TRBV2 and TRBJ1-1; 7 bases are shared with TRBD1. V was pared by 5 bases and J by 4 bases, with 1 base of the junction left unmatched. Germline assignment: CDR1 SNHLY and CDR2 FYNNEI. The CDR3 is 12 amino acids. The CDR3: CASSTGATEAFF. In nucleotides, the CDR3 is TGTGCCAGCAGTACAGGGGCCACTGAAGCTTTCTTT.

The chain couples TRBV19 to TRBJ1-1; tentative D call: TRBD1 (6 bases). This CDR3 comprises 13 residues. In germline, CDR1 is LNHDA, CDR2 SQIVND (reference sequence). Trimming pared 4 bases from V and 1 base from J, leaving 7 bases between. The CDR3 is CASSTTGNTEAFF. CDR3 bases: TGTGCCAGTAGTACGACAGGGAACACTGAAGCTTTCTTT.

V is TRBV11-3 and J is TRBJ2-7; TRBD2 agrees at 8 bases. The length of the CDR3 is 13 residues. Trimming removed 1 base from V and 6 bases from J; junction bases left unmatched: 2. The germline CDR1 and CDR2 sequences are SGHNT and YENEEA. The CDR3 reads CASSLAGGSEQYF. CDR3 DNA sequence: TGTGCCAGCAGCTTAGCGGGAGGGAGCGAGCAGTACTTC.